This T cell receptor (beta chain) was recovered during a study of B cell selection in AIRE deficiency. Overall study results and limits: Of 3657 shared Treg TCRbeta sequences, approximately 31% were healthy-only, approximately 9% patient-only.

The length of the CDR3 is 15 residues. From germline, CDR1 is SGHAT and CDR2 FQNNGV. V was trimmed by 5 bases and J by 0 bases, leaving 14 bases between them. Sorting defined conventional CD4 T cells as CD4+CD127+. Authors' processing steps: About 9.9x10^4 patient and about 1.4x10^5 healthy donor in-frame TCRbeta sequences came from conventional T cells. Measured with immunoSEQ multiplex PCR; TCRdb has only the in-frame clones, and not every one. V, J and clone size reflect that table, while D and trimming were determined from the DNA. The profile covers under 30,000 clones, with around 97% appearing a single time and 0.2% to 0.25% taken by the ten largest. With regard to this clone: The antigen remains unidentified.

This sequence joins TRBV11-2 and TRBJ2-7; D assignment may be TRBD1 or TRBD2 (5 bases each). The source of this sequence is a human donor with AIRE deficiency. Specimen: conventional CD4+ T cells sorted from PBMCs. This CDR3 is CASSRRDGNSYEQYF. CDR3 coding DNA: TGTGCCAGCAGCCGCCGGGACGGAAACTCCTACGAGCAGTACTTC.